A single sample gave rise to the 15 T cell receptor beta chains below, sequenced in a study of shared clonotypes between healthy human individuals. Libraries were prepared by immunoSEQ multiplex PCR; TCRdb keeps only in-frame clonotypes and omits some of them. The sample lists around 1.1 million clones; 70% to 80% were seen once. Sample: memory CD4+ T cells from PBMCs. Regarding subset: CD45RA-negative fraction. The receptors were gathered from a man between 18 and 35 years old in good health. Some clones in this sample may be carry-over from other donors' samples.

V and J are TRBV7-9 and TRBJ2-2; 8 positions agree with TRBD2. This CDR3 region has 16 residues. CDR1 is SEHNR, CDR2 FQNEAQ, per germline (reference sequence). With V trimmed by 5 bases and J by 6 bases, 11 bases remained unmatched. The CDR3 here is CASSHTSGGRAGELFF. The CDR3 DNA sequence: TGTGCCAGCAGCCACACTAGCGGAGGGAGAGCCGGGGAGCTGTTTTTT. The whole variable domain, filled in from reference TRBV7-9 and TRBJ2-2, reads DTGVSQNPRHKITKRGQNVTFRCDPISEHNRLYWYRQTLGQGPEFLTYFQNEAQLEKSRLLSDRFSAERPKGSFSTLEIQRTEQGDSAMYLCASSHTSGGRAGELFFGEGSRLTVL.

This clone was detected many times. The chain is built from TRBV19 and TRBJ1-2; 8 nucleotides agree with TRBD1. Per the germline V gene, CDR1 is LNHDA and CDR2 is SQIVND (reference sequence). The length of the CDR3 is 16 residues. Trimming cost V 5 bases and J 3 bases; bases outside gene matches: 11. CDR3 loop: CASSSSRTGIDYGYTF. CDR3 sequence (DNA): TGTGCCAGTAGTTCTTCTAGGACAGGGATTGACTATGGCTACACCTTC.

The rearrangement joins TRBV18 to TRBJ2-5; no clear D. Trimming left V 4 bases short and J 1 base short, with 7 bases between. CDR1 and CDR2 from the germline V gene are KGHSH and LQKENI. This CDR3 has 13 amino acids. CDR3 region: CASSRKPQETQYF. DNA for the CDR3: TGTGCCAGCTCACGAAAGCCCCAAGAGACCCAGTACTTC.

The chain uses TRBV5-3 and TRBJ2-1, with a tentative D call TRBD2 (6 bases). TRBV5-3 counts as an open reading frame of uncertain function. The CDR3 runs to 20 residues. Trimming left V 0 bases short and J 0 bases short, with 22 bases between. CDR3 sequence reads: CARSLANGGGISSSYNEQFF. The CDR3 DNA reads as TGTGCCAGAAGCTTGGCCAACGGGGGTGGGATTTCGAGCTCCTACAATGAGCAGTTCTTC.

This chain uses TRBV6-6 with TRBJ1-1; TRBD1 matches at 7 bases. Germline V gene lookup returns CDR1 MNHNY and CDR2 SVGAGI (reference sequence). With 6 bases clipped from V and 0 bases from J, the junction kept 7 bases outside the gene matches. The CDR3 spans 15 residues. CDR3 bases: TGTGCCAGCAGACCCCCAGGGGGGATGAACACTGAAGCTTTCTTT. It yields the protein CASRPPGGMNTEAFF.

This chain links TRBV5-1 with TRBJ2-3, with D possibly matching TRBD2 (6 bases). Germline lookup yields CDR1 SGHRS and CDR2 YFSETQ. CDR3 length equals 15 residues. Trimming left V 5 bases short and J 2 bases short, with 15 bases between. The CDR3 protein is CASRTGGPYTDTQYF. The CDR3 coding sequence is TGCGCCAGCAGAACCGGAGGGCCATACACAGATACGCAGTATTTT.

This clone has a count of ten or more. The chain joins TRBV2 to TRBJ1-2, with D perhaps matching TRBD1 (5 bases). The V end was cut by 7 bases, the J end by 0 bases, with 18 bases between. This CDR3 has 16 amino acids. Germline loops: CDR1 SNHLY, CDR2 FYNNEI. The CDR3 coding sequence is TGTGCCAGCAACCAGGGTAACCCCTATCCTAACTATGGCTACACCTTC. Protein sequence: CASNQGNPYPNYGYTF.

J is TRBJ1-1 and V is TRBV5-4, with 7 bases fitting TRBD1. Looked up from germline, CDR1 is SGHNT and CDR2 is YYREEE (reference sequence). CDR3 length: 14 amino acids. V shed 0 bases, J shed 5 bases, and the junction held 4 bases outside the gene matches. The DNA of the CDR3 is TGTGCCAGCAGCTTGGCCTACAGGGGAACTGAAGCTTTCTTT. Protein: CASSLAYRGTEAFF.

This chain connects TRBV15 to TRBJ2-7; possible D gene TRBD2, 6 bases. Germline-derived CDR1 and CDR2 are LNHNV and YYDKDF (reference sequence). Trimming shortened V by 0 bases and J by 3 bases, and 12 bases separated the two germline ends. This CDR3 is 15 amino acids long. CDR3: CATSRDSGLIYEQYF. In nucleotides, the CDR3 is TGTGCCACCAGCAGAGACTCGGGACTTATCTACGAGCAGTACTTC.

This clone turned up a few times. This chain joins TRBV5-4 and TRBJ2-1; 10 bases line up with TRBD2. Germline V gene data show CDR1 as SGHNT and CDR2 as YYREEE (reference sequence). The CDR3 contains 16 residues. V shed 5 bases and J 7 bases; nucleotides not matched to a gene: 12. The CDR3: CASRSGSGRVLNEQFF. CDR3 in DNA: TGTGCCAGCAGGTCTGGGAGCGGGAGGGTTTTAAATGAGCAGTTCTTC.

The CDR3 sequence is CASSQDRGTYEQYF. CDR3 DNA: TGTGCCAGCAGCCAAGACAGGGGCACCTACGAGCAGTACTTC. This chain connects TRBV4-2 to TRBJ2-7; D possibly corresponds to TRBD1 (6 bases). Germline CDR1 reads LGHNA; CDR2 reads YNFKEQ. CDR3 length: 14 amino acids. The V and J ends lost 0 bases and 2 bases respectively, with 8 bases between them.

This chain connects TRBV11-2 to TRBJ2-2; TRBD2 aligns across 9 bases. V was pared by 5 bases and J by 1 base, with 2 bases of the junction left unmatched. The germline V gene has CDR1 SGHAT and CDR2 FQNNGV. This CDR3 spans 15 amino acids. This CDR3 reads CASSRTSVNTGELFF. As DNA, the CDR3 is TGTGCCAGCAGCCGGACTAGCGTGAACACCGGGGAGCTGTTTTTT.

This clone was observed a single time. This chain links TRBV10-3 with TRBJ2-1; 7 nucleotides align to TRBD2. Germline assignment: CDR1 ENHRY and CDR2 SYGVKD. The CDR3 covers 13 residues. Trimming took 1 base from V and 8 from J; bases not matched to a gene: 2. The CDR3 sequence: CAISEWLADEQFF. CDR3 DNA sequence: TGTGCCATCAGTGAGTGGCTAGCGGATGAGCAGTTCTTC.

The chain recombines TRBV5-1 with TRBJ2-4, with TRBD1 matching 11 bases. The CDR3 runs 14 residues. After removal of 6 bases from V and 9 bases from J, the junction contained 8 bases not matched to a gene. Germline V gives CDR1 SGHRS, CDR2 YFSETQ. The CDR3 nucleotides read TGCGCCAGCACTACCGGGACAGGGGGAGGCATTCAGTACTTC. It encodes CASTTGTGGGIQYF.

V gene TRBV10-3 combines with J gene TRBJ2-5, with a tentative D call TRBD2 (6 bases). Germline V gives CDR1 ENHRY, CDR2 SYGVKD. The CDR3 is made up of 17 amino acids. The ends were cut back, 4 bases at V and 4 bases at J, with 22 bases in the middle. CDR3 coding DNA: TGTGCCATCAGTGGCATTAGCGGTGGGAGTGTTTCAGAGACCCAGTACTTC. Protein sequence: CAISGISGGSVSETQYF.